The 32 T cell receptor beta chains below were found in one sample sequenced in a study of T cell repertoires in cytomegalovirus infection. TCRdb fed the reads into MiXCR, producing one record per CDR3 protein. Here the sample spans under 800,000 distinct CDR3 sequences, 24% being singletons. The sequenced material came from CD8+ T cells from PBMCs. The receptor source for this set is a human donor in good health (CMV status not recorded). Some clones in this sample may be carry-over from other donors' samples.

V usage is TRBV20-1 and J usage is TRBJ2-6, with 8 bases identical to TRBD2. The length of the CDR3 is 17 residues. Germline V CDR1 and CDR2: DFQATT, SNEGSKA (reference sequence). The V gene end was trimmed by 3 bases and the J gene end by 0 bases; junction bases not matched to a gene: 7. The CDR3 here is CSASGGAKFSGANVLTF. The DNA of the CDR3 is TGCAGTGCTAGCGGGGGGGCCAAATTCTCTGGGGCCAACGTCCTGACTTTC.

The chain carries TRBV6-5 and TRBJ1-3; D is perhaps TRBD1 (5 bases). Germline-derived CDR1 and CDR2 are MNHEY and SVGAGI. This CDR3 has 16 amino acids. V dropped 2 bases and J dropped 2 bases, with 13 bases sitting between them. CDR3 in DNA: TGTGCCAGCAGTTACGGGACCCCAGGGACTGGAAACACCATATATTTT. It encodes CASSYGTPGTGNTIYF.

This clonotype was found many times. This chain uses TRBV7-6 with TRBJ1-1, with unresolved D. V was cut by 1 base and J by 0 bases, with 9 bases left in between. This CDR3 is 15 amino acids long. The germline gives CDR1 SGHVS, CDR2 FNYEAQ. Here the CDR3 reads CASSLDLNMNTEAFF. DNA of the CDR3: TGTGCCAGCAGCTTAGACCTCAACATGAACACTGAAGCTTTCTTT. Using reference TRBV7-6 and TRBJ1-1 for the parts outside the CDR3, the full variable domain is GAGVSQSPRYKVTKRGQDVALRCDPISGHVSLYWYRQALGQGPEFLTYFNYEAQQDKSGLPNDRFSAERPEGSISTLTIQRTEQRDSAMYRCASSLDLNMNTEAFFGQGTRLTVV.

This clonotype has a count of ten or more. The rearrangement joins TRBV7-2 to TRBJ2-4; TRBD1 agrees at 8 bases. The germline CDR1 and CDR2 sequences are SGHTA and FQGNSA. Germline trimming cut 3 bases from V and 4 bases from J; bases unmatched to any gene: 5. There are 15 residues in the CDR3. CDR3 in DNA: TGTGCCAGCAGCTTTATTGGACAGGGTAAAAACATTCAGTACTTC. The encoded protein is CASSFIGQGKNIQYF.

This clonotype was seen many times. In nucleotides, the CDR3 is TGTGCCAGCAGTTCTCCGGGACTAAGAGAGACCCAGTACTTC. Translation gives CASSSPGLRETQYF. The chain links TRBV28 to TRBJ2-5; 7 bases map to TRBD2. V lost 4 bases, J lost 4 bases, and 6 bases stayed unmatched. The CDR3 loop spans 14 amino acids. CDR1 is MDHEN, CDR2 SYDVKM, per germline.

This clonotype was counted between two and nine times. The chain couples TRBV6-6 to TRBJ1-5; no definite D call. Trimming removed 2 bases at V and 0 bases at J, with 8 bases between. CDR1 and CDR2 from the germline V gene are MNHNY and SVGAGI (reference sequence). The CDR3 length is 15 residues. CDR3 coding DNA: TGTGCCAGCAGTTACCAACAGTATAGCAATCAGCCCCAGCATTTT. Translated, it gives CASSYQQYSNQPQHF.

This sequence joins TRBV28 and TRBJ1-5; D remains unclear. V was trimmed by 6 bases and J by 4 bases, leaving 13 bases between them. The germline V gene encodes CDR1 MDHEN and CDR2 SYDVKM. CDR3 length: 14 amino acids. The CDR3 DNA is TGTGCCAGCAGAACATGGAGGTGGAATCAGCCCCAGCATTTT. Encoded protein: CASRTWRWNQPQHF.

The J gene is TRBJ2-2, the V gene TRBV29-1; unclear D gene. CDR1 is SQVTM and CDR2 is ANQGSEA in the germline V gene. V was clipped by 4 bases and J by 2 bases, with 5 bases between them. The CDR3 spans 12 residues. The CDR3 reads CSVVSNTGELFF. CDR3 DNA: TGCAGCGTTGTCTCCAACACCGGGGAGCTGTTTTTT.

This clonotype was seen repeatedly, ten times or more. This chain links TRBV7-2 with TRBJ2-5; tentatively, D is TRBD1 or TRBD2 (7 bases each). Trimming left V 11 bases short and J 1 base short, with 14 bases between. Germline loops: CDR1 SGHTA, CDR2 FQGNSA. The CDR3 consists of 13 residues. The CDR3 region is CAVQGGVQETQYF. CDR3 sequence (DNA): TGTGCCGTCCAGGGGGGGGTCCAAGAGACCCAGTACTTC.

This clonotype appeared a few times. This sequence joins TRBV20-1 and TRBJ2-3, with D maybe TRBD1 (6 bases). The CDR3 spans 16 residues. Per germline, CDR1 DFQATT and CDR2 SNEGSKA (reference sequence). V was trimmed by 2 bases and J by 0 bases, leaving 15 bases between them. CDR3 amino acids: CSARPRQDPSTDTQYF. The CDR3 DNA reads as TGCAGTGCTAGACCAAGACAGGACCCTAGCACAGATACGCAGTATTTT.

This clonotype was found many times. J is TRBJ2-1 and V is TRBV7-6; 7 bases are a match to TRBD2. Unmatched junction bases numbered 12, after V lost 6 bases and J lost 7 bases. The germline V gene encodes CDR1 SGHVS and CDR2 FNYEAQ. This CDR3 comprises 15 residues. The CDR3 coding sequence is TGTGCCAGCAGATCCCTAGCGGTTGTGGGGAATGAGCAGTTCTTC. Its protein is CASRSLAVVGNEQFF.

This clonotype appeared a few times. J is TRBJ2-1 and V is TRBV28, with D unresolved. CDR1 and CDR2 (germline): MDHEN, SYDVKM. The V end lost 2 bases, the J end lost 5 bases, and 10 bases lay between the germline ends. The CDR3 extends over 14 amino acids. The CDR3 is CASSLASGDNEQFF. In DNA form, the CDR3 reads TGTGCCAGCAGTTTAGCTAGTGGGGACAATGAGCAGTTCTTC. The full variable domain, rest sourced from reference TRBV28 and TRBJ2-1, is DVKVTQSSRYLVKRTGEKVFLECVQDMDHENMFWYRQDPGLGLRLIYFSYDVKMKEKGDIPEGYSVSREKKERFSLILESASTNQTSMYLCASSLASGDNEQFFGPGTRLTVL.

This clonotype was seen at least ten times. The chain uses TRBV7-6 and TRBJ2-3, with 8 bases matching TRBD2. The germline CDR1 and CDR2 sequences are SGHVS and FNYEAQ. This CDR3 spans 17 amino acids. V lost 5 bases and J lost 6; bases outside the gene matches: 16. As DNA, the CDR3 is TGTGCCAGCAGCCCCCGGTCCGGCGGGGGGCTCAGGGATACGCAGTATTTT. Translating it yields CASSPRSGGGLRDTQYF.

With regard to this clonotype: This may come from a read error, since a much larger clone is one base off. The rearrangement joins TRBV19 to TRBJ2-1; D unresolved. The CDR3 loop spans 15 amino acids. Trimming pared 7 bases from V and 3 bases from J, leaving 16 bases between. Germline CDR1 is LNHDA and CDR2 is SQIVND (reference sequence). This CDR3 is CASKVGLSHYNEQFF. In DNA form, the CDR3 reads TGTGCCAGTAAGGTTGGCCTCTCCCACTACAATGAGCAGTTCTTC.

The chain joins TRBV2 to TRBJ2-3; 8 bases are a match to TRBD2. J lost 5 bases, V lost 8 bases, and 9 bases had no gene match. In germline, CDR1 is SNHLY, CDR2 FYNNEI. This CDR3 is 14 amino acids long. CDR3 DNA: TGTGCCAGCCCGTTGGCTAGCGGGCGAGATACGCAGTATTTT. Translated, it gives CASPLASGRDTQYF.

The chain employs TRBV4-3 and TRBJ2-1, with a possible D match to TRBD2 (5 bases). Trimming cost V 0 bases and J 0 bases, with 9 bases left between them. The CDR3 runs to 16 residues. The germline CDR1 and CDR2 sequences are LGHNA and YSLEER. The CDR3 protein is CASSQDWESSYNEQFF. The CDR3 DNA follows: TGCGCCAGCAGCCAAGATTGGGAGAGCTCCTACAATGAGCAGTTCTTC.

There are many counts of this clonotype. V is TRBV12-3 or TRBV12-4 and J is TRBJ2-1; D tentatively fits TRBD1 or TRBD2 (5 bases each). This CDR3 region has 15 residues. Trimming stripped 7 bases from V and 0 bases from J, with 13 bases between. The CDR3 DNA reads TGTGCCAGCATTTGGGGACGCGGCTCCTACAATGAGCAGTTCTTC. It is translated as CASIWGRGSYNEQFF.

This chain uses TRBV14 with TRBJ2-3, with D perhaps matching TRBD2 (5 bases). V lost 0 bases, J lost 3 bases, and 25 bases lay in between. The length of the CDR3 is 20 residues. The germline gives CDR1 SGHDN, CDR2 FVKESK. This CDR3 reads CASSQEVRLRGNGKTDTQYF. DNA for the CDR3: TGTGCCAGCAGCCAAGAGGTCCGTCTTCGGGGTAATGGCAAGACAGATACGCAGTATTTT.

This clonotype was seen a few times. The J gene is TRBJ2-2, the V gene TRBV6-2 or TRBV6-3; tentatively, D is TRBD1 or TRBD2 (5 bases each). This CDR3 has 14 amino acids. CDR1 is MNHEY and CDR2 is SVGEGT in the germline V gene. The V end lost 10 bases, the J end lost 3 bases, and 15 bases lay between the germline ends. In DNA form, the CDR3 reads TGTGCCACCGCAGGGACCCTATACACCGGGGAGCTGTTTTTT. Translation gives CATAGTLYTGELFF.

A word on this clonotype: This may arise from a read error, as a much more abundant clone is one base away. The chain joins TRBV12-3 or TRBV12-4 to TRBJ2-6; 12 bases line up with TRBD2. The J segment lost 3 bases and the V segment lost 3 bases, leaving 12 bases of the junction unmatched. This CDR3 has 20 residues. The CDR3 sequence is CASSLVGLAGILDGANVLTF. In DNA, the CDR3 is TGTGCCAGCAGTTTGGTGGGACTAGCGGGCATCCTCGATGGGGCCAACGTCCTGACTTTC.

The V and J genes are TRBV20-1 and TRBJ1-1; the match to TRBD1 covers 7 bases. CDR3 length: 15 residues. V dropped 0 bases and J dropped 0; count of bases not matched to a gene: 4. Germline values: CDR1 DFQATT, CDR2 SNEGSKA (reference sequence). The CDR3, as DNA: TGCAGTGCTAGAGACCCAGGGGGGCTGAACACTGAAGCTTTCTTT. This encodes CSARDPGGLNTEAFF.

V is TRBV19 and J is TRBJ2-5; 8 bases agree with TRBD2. The CDR3 sequence is 14 residues long. Trimming removed 6 bases from V and 3 bases from J; junction bases left unmatched: 6. Germline lookup yields CDR1 LNHDA and CDR2 SQIVND (reference sequence). Here the CDR3 DNA reads TGTGCCAGTAGGGACCCGGGACTAGAAGAGACCCAGTACTTC. Translated: CASRDPGLEETQYF.

The rearrangement links TRBV11-2 to TRBJ1-2; perhaps TRBD1 as D (5 bases). Trimming took 2 bases from V and 0 from J, leaving 16 bases between them. CDR1 is SGHAT, CDR2 FQNNGV, per germline. The CDR3 is 17 residues long. The CDR3 DNA reads as TGTGCCAGCAGCTTATGGACGGACAAATACACTAACTATGGCTACACCTTC. Protein sequence: CASSLWTDKYTNYGYTF.

The chain uses TRBV20-1 and TRBJ2-1; no clear D. The V and J ends lost 0 bases and 3 bases respectively, with 6 bases between them. The CDR3 consists of 13 residues. Germline V gene data show CDR1 as DFQATT and CDR2 as SNEGSKA (reference sequence). CDR3: CSAREDGYNEQFF. Written as DNA, the CDR3 is TGCAGTGCTAGAGAGGACGGCTACAATGAGCAGTTCTTC.

V is TRBV20-1 and J is TRBJ2-5; D gene unclear. Looked up from germline, CDR1 is DFQATT and CDR2 is SNEGSKA (reference sequence). CDR3 length: 15 residues. The V end lost 0 bases, the J end lost 4 bases, and 15 bases lay between the germline ends. DNA of the CDR3: TGCAGTGCTAGAGATTGGCCTGCGGTTCGAGAGACCCAGTACTTC. Translating it yields CSARDWPAVRETQYF.

This clonotype has a handful of counts. The V call is TRBV6-5, the J call TRBJ2-7; D might be TRBD1 (6 bases). The V end lost 9 bases, the J end lost 7 bases, and 16 bases lay between the germline ends. Per germline, CDR1 MNHEY and CDR2 SVGAGI. This CDR3 comprises 12 residues. CDR3 in DNA: TGTGCCAGAACCCTCTCGAGGGGGGAGCAGTACGTC. It translates to CARTLSRGEQYV.

This chain uses TRBV20-1 with TRBJ1-5; 10 bases agree with TRBD1. Per the germline V gene, CDR1 is DFQATT and CDR2 is SNEGSKA (reference sequence). There are 19 residues in the CDR3. V shed 0 bases, J shed 5 bases, and the junction held 16 bases outside the gene matches. CDR3 DNA sequence: TGCAGTGCTAGAGATACGGTTTGGCGGGACAGGGGTCGCGATCAGCCCCAGCATTTT. This codes for CSARDTVWRDRGRDQPQHF.

The rearrangement joins TRBV20-1 to TRBJ1-5; TRBD1 might be the D (5 bases). V lost 3 bases, J lost 5 bases, and 8 bases lay in between. The CDR3 has 12 residues. Per germline, CDR1 DFQATT and CDR2 SNEGSKA (reference sequence). The CDR3 coding sequence is TGCAGTGCTAGGGGGGAAGATCAGCCCCAGCATTTT. It translates to CSARGEDQPQHF.

This clonotype showed up just a few times. This chain uses TRBV20-1 with TRBJ2-1; 11 bases align to TRBD2. This CDR3 contains 19 residues. Germline trimming cut 0 bases from V and 0 bases from J; bases unmatched to any gene: 10. Germline lookup yields CDR1 DFQATT and CDR2 SNEGSKA (reference sequence). CDR3 in DNA: TGCAGTGCTAGAGATTATCCCTACGGGACTAGCGGCTCCTACAATGAGCAGTTCTTC. It is translated as CSARDYPYGTSGSYNEQFF.

The chain couples TRBV11-2 to TRBJ1-1; D gene uncertain. In germline, CDR1 is SGHAT, CDR2 FQNNGV. The CDR3 is 12 residues long. The germline V and J ends were trimmed by 5 bases and 10 bases, with 14 bases remaining between them. The CDR3 is CASSPSLYRAFF. The DNA for the CDR3 is TGTGCCAGCAGCCCGTCTCTGTACAGAGCTTTCTTT.

There are a few counts of this clonotype. The chain carries TRBV7-9 and TRBJ1-1, with D unclear. The V gene's germline CDR1 is SEHNR and CDR2 FQNEAQ (reference sequence). The CDR3 is 14 residues long. Between the trimmed V and J ends, which lost 1 base and 4 bases, there was a span of 10 bases. In DNA, the CDR3 is TGTGCCAGCAGCTTAGGATCCAGCCGCACTGAAGCTTTCTTT. Amino acid sequence: CASSLGSSRTEAFF. Looking up the rest from reference TRBV7-9 and TRBJ1-1 gives the full variable domain: DTGVSQNPRHKITKRGQNVTFRCDPISEHNRLYWYRQTLGQGPEFLTYFQNEAQLEKSRLLSDRFSAERPKGSFSTLEIQRTEQGDSAMYLCASSLGSSRTEAFFGQGTRLTVV.

The chain is built from TRBV20-1 and TRBJ2-3; 9 positions match TRBD2. CDR1 is DFQATT and CDR2 is SNEGSKA in the germline V gene (reference sequence). Trimming removed 0 bases from V and 2 bases from J; junction bases left unmatched: 6. CDR3 size: 16 residues. CDR3 in amino acids: CSARDRASGDTDTQYF. The CDR3 bases are TGCAGTGCTAGAGATAGGGCTAGCGGGGACACAGATACGCAGTATTTT.